The 24 T cell receptor beta chains listed next were all sequenced from one sample in a study of Graves' ophthalmopathy and Graves' hyperthyroidism. Amplification of the TCR beta CDR3 regions used RNA transcripts (as template). Second-round multiplex PCR came after a first-round RT-PCR that employed HTBI primers. Each CDR3 protein is one row after TCRdb ran MiXCR on the multiplex PCR reads. Here the sample spans over a million distinct CDR3 sequences, about 35% being singletons. The sample consisted of peripheral blood or thyroid tissue (not recorded which). These receptors all stem from an adult man with Graves' hyperthyroidism.

A remark on this clonotype: A read error is possible here, since a much larger clone lies one base away. The J gene is TRBJ2-5, the V gene TRBV24-1; tentatively, D is TRBD1 (6 bases). The CDR3 is 13 residues long. Trimming took 4 bases from V and 3 from J, leaving 8 bases between them. From germline, CDR1 is KGHDR and CDR2 SFDVKD. In DNA, the CDR3 is TGTGCCACCAGTGAACAGGGAAAAGAGACCCAGTACTTC. Amino acids: CATSEQGKETQYF.

The table lists this clonotype with a few counts. The chain recombines TRBV4-3 with TRBJ2-5; 11 positions match TRBD2. CDR3 size: 16 residues. V trimming: 1 base; J trimming: 4 bases; junction bases outside the gene matches: 5. Germline values: CDR1 LGHNA, CDR2 YSLEER. The CDR3: CASSQGLAGHLETQYF. CDR3 in DNA: TGCGCCAGCAGCCAAGGACTAGCGGGACATCTAGAGACCCAGTACTTC.

The sample holds a few counts of this clonotype. This chain connects TRBV6-2 or TRBV6-3 to TRBJ1-2, with D unresolved. This CDR3 is 13 amino acids long. Germline V CDR1 and CDR2: MNHEY, SVGEGT. V was cut by 3 bases and J by 4 bases, with 9 bases left in between. The chain's CDR3 is CASSYEYLYGYTF. CDR3 DNA: TGTGCCAGCAGTTATGAGTATCTCTATGGCTACACCTTC.

This clonotype was found many times. This chain uses TRBV9 with TRBJ1-2, with no clear D. V was clipped by 5 bases and J by 2 bases, with 10 bases between them. Germline V lookup: CDR1 SGDLS, CDR2 YYNGEE. This CDR3 is 13 amino acids long. CDR3 protein: CASSVEGNYGYTF. CDR3 in DNA: TGTGCCAGCAGTGTTGAAGGGAACTATGGCTACACCTTC.

The V gene is TRBV20-1, the J gene TRBJ1-5; tentative D call: TRBD1 (6 bases). The CDR3 contains 14 residues. Looked up from germline, CDR1 is DFQATT and CDR2 is SNEGSKA (reference sequence). V lost 5 bases and J 2 bases, leaving 13 bases between the germline ends. CDR3 sequence (DNA): TGCAGTGCTCACCGGACAGAGGGCAATCAGCCCCAGCATTTT. Translated, it gives CSAHRTEGNQPQHF.

The rearrangement uses TRBV11-2 and TRBJ2-7; 7 nucleotides match TRBD2. Trimming cost V 2 bases and J 2 bases; bases outside gene matches: 9. The CDR3 has 16 amino acids. CDR1 and CDR2 from the germline V gene are SGHAT and FQNNGV. CDR3 coding DNA: TGTGCCAGCAGCTTAACTAGCGTCCGGGGGGCCTACGAGCAGTACTTC. Its protein product is CASSLTSVRGAYEQYF.

The CDR3 nucleotides are TGTGCCAGCAGTTCACTTCCAGGGCGAAATCAGCCCCAGCATTTT. Encoded protein: CASSSLPGRNQPQHF. The chain has TRBV6-2 or TRBV6-3 and TRBJ1-5, with a possible D match to TRBD1 (5 bases). The V gene's germline CDR1 is MNHEY and CDR2 SVGEGT. The CDR3 totals 15 residues. Trimming took off 4 bases at V and 4 bases at J, with 14 bases between the two ends.

This clonotype has ten or more counts. V usage is TRBV29-1 and J usage is TRBJ2-7, with D unclear. CDR3 length: 13 amino acids. Germline V CDR1 and CDR2: SQVTM, ANQGSEA. Trimming pared 4 bases from V and 3 bases from J, leaving 13 bases between. This CDR3 reads CSVVAGTFYEQYF. The CDR3 nucleotides read TGCAGCGTTGTTGCAGGCACATTCTACGAGCAGTACTTC.

As for this clonotype: Being one base from a much bigger clone, this may be a read error. The genes are TRBV7-9 and TRBJ2-2, with a weak D call TRBD2 (5 bases). Per germline, CDR1 SEHNR and CDR2 FQNEAQ (reference sequence). CDR3 length equals 13 residues. The CDR3 sequence is CASSLKDTGELLF. Written as DNA, the CDR3 is TGTGCCAGCAGCTTAAAAGACACCGGGGAGCTGCTTTTT.

With regard to this clonotype: The junction differs from germline at one of its ends, possibly a read error. J is TRBJ2-5 and V is TRBV19, with 9 bases aligning to TRBD2. Germline assignment: CDR1 LNHDA and CDR2 SQIVND (reference sequence). CDR3 size: 14 residues. CDR3 nucleotides: TGCAGTGCTAGACTAGCGGTCTACCAAGAGACCCAGTACTTC. Protein product: CSARLAVYQETQYF.

The rearrangement links TRBV15 to TRBJ1-5; 11 bases match TRBD1. The germline gives CDR1 LNHNV, CDR2 YYDKDF (reference sequence). The CDR3 has 17 residues. The V and J ends lost 1 base and 2 bases, in that order; junction bases with no gene match: 4. CDR3 in amino acids: CATSRVRTGGGNQPQHF. For the CDR3, the DNA is TGTGCCACCAGCAGAGTTCGGACAGGGGGCGGCAATCAGCCCCAGCATTTT. Drawing the rest from reference TRBV15 and TRBJ1-5, the complete variable domain is DAMVIQNPRYQVTQFGKPVTLSCSQTLNHNVMYWYQQKSSQAPKLLFHYYDKDFNNEADTPDNFQSRRPNTSFCFLDIRSPGLGDTAMYLCATSRVRTGGGNQPQHFGDGTRLSIL.

Ten or more counts support this clonotype. The J gene is TRBJ1-5, the V gene TRBV25-1; perhaps TRBD1 as D (6 bases). V lost 8 bases to trimming and J lost 3 bases, with 8 bases between them. This CDR3 is built from 12 residues. CDR1 and CDR2 (germline): MGHDK, SYGVNS. CDR3 amino acids: CASRQDNQPQHF. Written as DNA, the CDR3 is TGTGCCAGCCGACAGGACAATCAGCCCCAGCATTTT.

A few counts support this clonotype. This rearrangement joins TRBV28 to TRBJ1-2; 10 positions agree with TRBD1. This CDR3 region has 16 residues. The germline CDR1 and CDR2 sequences are MDHEN and SYDVKM. Unmatched junction bases numbered 9, after V lost 5 bases and J lost 3 bases. CDR3 residues: CASSPRDRGLDYGYTF. DNA for the CDR3: TGTGCCAGCAGTCCGAGGGACAGGGGACTCGACTATGGCTACACCTTC.

There are a few counts of this clonotype. The chain couples TRBV10-2 to TRBJ1-2, with 8 bases matching TRBD1. Germline assignment: CDR1 WSHSY and CDR2 SAAADI. J was trimmed by 8 bases and V by 3 bases; bases with no gene match: 8. The CDR3 runs to 14 residues. As DNA, the CDR3 is TGCGCCAGCAGTGACCAGACAGGGGCCAAAGGCTACACCTTC. It encodes CASSDQTGAKGYTF.

This clonotype was found many times. The chain carries TRBV7-9 and TRBJ2-2; perhaps TRBD1 as D (6 bases). From germline, CDR1 is SEHNR and CDR2 FQNEAQ (reference sequence). With 2 bases removed from V and 1 base from J, the gap between germline ends came to 11 bases. This CDR3 has 16 amino acids. CDR3 in DNA: TGTGCCAGCAGCTTAAGGGGACACAAGAACACCGGGGAGCTGTTTTTT. Its protein is CASSLRGHKNTGELFF. Together with reference TRBV7-9 and TRBJ2-2, the CDR3 gives the full variable domain: DTGVSQNPRHKITKRGQNVTFRCDPISEHNRLYWYRQTLGQGPEFLTYFQNEAQLEKSRLLSDRFSAERPKGSFSTLEIQRTEQGDSAMYLCASSLRGHKNTGELFFGEGSRLTVL.

The rearrangement uses TRBV12-3 or TRBV12-4 and TRBJ1-5; TRBD1 might be the D (6 bases). The V end lost 7 bases, the J end lost 5 bases, and 12 bases lay between the germline ends. This CDR3 comprises 13 residues. CDR3 protein: CASMGGGHQPQHF. The CDR3 DNA reads TGTGCCAGCATGGGAGGGGGGCATCAGCCCCAGCATTTT.

This clonotype was recorded at least ten times. V and J are TRBV7-8 and TRBJ1-1, with TRBD1 identical over 8 bases. CDR3 length: 15 residues. J was trimmed by 0 bases and V by 9 bases; bases with no gene match: 9. Germline loops: CDR1 SGHVS, CDR2 FQNEAQ. The CDR3 nucleotides read TGTGCCAGTAGTATCCGACAGGGGCTGAACACTGAAGCTTTCTTT. Protein product: CASSIRQGLNTEAFF.

This clonotype was detected ten times or more. V is TRBV10-3 and J is TRBJ2-7; 12 bases line up with TRBD2. V dropped 6 bases and J dropped 4; count of bases not matched to a gene: 10. Germline-derived CDR1 and CDR2 are ENHRY and SYGVKD. The CDR3 length is 16 residues. In nucleotides, the CDR3 is TGTGCCATCAGGGGACTAGCGGGCACCCCGCAATACGAGCAGTACTTC. It translates to CAIRGLAGTPQYEQYF.

This chain joins TRBV19 and TRBJ2-7; 7 bases align to TRBD2. The CDR3 loop spans 15 amino acids. V trimming: 6 bases; J trimming: 1 base; junction bases outside the gene matches: 9. Germline V gene lookup returns CDR1 LNHDA and CDR2 SQIVND (reference sequence). The CDR3 loop is CASSWRRERSYEQYF. Written as DNA, the CDR3 is TGTGCCAGTAGCTGGAGGCGGGAGCGGTCCTACGAGCAGTACTTC.

This clonotype appeared a few times. The chain joins TRBV7-8 to TRBJ2-7; the match to TRBD2 covers 12 bases. The junction had 5 bases not matched to a gene; V was cut back by 0 bases and J by 5 bases. The CDR3 spans 16 residues. Germline CDR1 SGHVS, CDR2 FQNEAQ. This CDR3 is CASSLARTSGKHEQYF. Here the CDR3 DNA reads TGTGCCAGCAGCTTAGCGAGGACTAGCGGGAAACACGAGCAGTACTTC.

This chain joins TRBV4-1 and TRBJ1-1; D might be TRBD1 (6 bases). The germline V and J ends were trimmed by 0 bases and 4 bases, with 15 bases remaining between them. This CDR3 contains 16 residues. The germline V gene encodes CDR1 MGHRA and CDR2 YSYEKL. In DNA, the CDR3 is TGCGCCAGCAGCCAAGATCGCATGGGGGCGAGCACTGAAGCTTTCTTT. Translation gives CASSQDRMGASTEAFF.

This rearrangement joins TRBV7-9 to TRBJ1-1; 7 bases agree with TRBD1. The V gene end was trimmed by 3 bases and the J gene end by 1 base; junction bases not matched to a gene: 5. Per germline, CDR1 SEHNR and CDR2 FQNEAQ (reference sequence). The CDR3 has 15 residues. The chain's CDR3 is CASSFWDRENTEAFF. The CDR3 DNA follows: TGTGCCAGCAGCTTTTGGGACAGAGAGAACACTGAAGCTTTCTTT. The full variable domain, with the rest looked up from reference TRBV7-9 and TRBJ1-1, is DTGVSQNPRHKITKRGQNVTFRCDPISEHNRLYWYRQTLGQGPEFLTYFQNEAQLEKSRLLSDRFSAERPKGSFSTLEIQRTEQGDSAMYLCASSFWDRENTEAFFGQGTRLTVV.

This clonotype was counted at least ten times. This chain connects TRBV12-3 or TRBV12-4 to TRBJ1-1; the D is unclear. The CDR3 totals 14 residues. V lost 3 bases and J 6 bases, leaving 14 bases between the germline ends. CDR3 amino acids: CASSLVSYGPEAFF. Written as DNA, the CDR3 is TGTGCCAGCAGTTTGGTCAGTTACGGACCTGAAGCTTTCTTT.

This clonotype showed up many times. V gene TRBV5-1 combines with J gene TRBJ2-7; maybe TRBD2 (6 bases). The CDR3 contains 15 residues. The ends were cut back, 0 bases at V and 5 bases at J, with 15 bases in the middle. CDR1 SGHRS and CDR2 YFSETQ come from the germline V gene. The DNA for the CDR3 is TGCGCCAGCAGCTTGGCCGGCAGGGAGGTTGACGAGCAGTACTTC. As protein: CASSLAGREVDEQYF.